The entry that follows covers one TCR beta chain sequence. Its antigen is unknown. Repertoires were generated with immunoSEQ multiplex PCR, while TCRdb's copy carries only in-frame clones and drops some. The table has more than 8,500 clones, approximately 89% seen once. Trimming shortened V by 4 bases and J by 1 base, and 10 bases separated the two germline ends. The CDR3 length is 14 residues. Per germline, CDR1 SGHNT and CDR2 YYREEE (reference sequence). The sample is drawn from a study of T cells after posttransplantation cyclophosphamide. Whole-study results and caveats: Recipient CMV seropositivity and CMV reactivation strongly tracked TRB clonality. Blood and skin or GI T cell repertoires showed limited TRB overlap.

The chain couples TRBV5-4 to TRBJ2-3, with D maybe TRBD2 (6 bases). This receptor was taken from an older woman in good health, CMV-negative, and a related stem cell transplant donor. Sequenced sample: memory CD4+ T cells sorted from PBMCs. The CDR3 loop reads CASSLPGGTDTQYF. The CDR3 DNA follows: TGTGCCAGCAGCCTCCCGGGGGGCACAGATACGCAGTATTTT.